This T cell receptor (beta chain) was profiled in a study of shared clonotypes between healthy human individuals. The run depth of the assay was deep. TCRdb's table, derived via immunoSEQ multiplex PCR, lists solely in-frame clones and lacks some. Among 2,500,000 or so clones listed, 80% to 95% were seen once. The ends lost 0 bases at V and 8 bases at J; junction bases unmatched: 6. Germline V lookup: CDR1 SGHRS, CDR2 YFSETQ. This CDR3 comprises 14 residues. Note on this clone: In the same sample, other DNA sequences code for this CDR3.

The V call is TRBV5-1, the J call TRBJ1-1; 8 bases match TRBD1. The specimen sequenced was naive CD4+ T cells from PBMCs. The subset is: CD45RA+ positively selected. This clonotype was sampled from a man younger than 35 in good health. Some clones in this sample may be carry-over from other donors' samples. CDR3 loop: CASSLVQGAGEAFF. Written as DNA, the CDR3 is TGCGCCAGCAGCTTGGTGCAGGGGGCCGGGGAAGCTTTCTTT.